This is a list of T cell receptor beta chains from one sample in a study of blood T cell repertoires in COVID-19. Sequenced by immunoSEQ multiplex PCR; TCRdb stores in-frame clones only, minus some. Among under 250,000 clones, 80% to 90% were seen once, and the ten largest hold approximately 3.5%. The sequencing sample was made of PBMCs or T cells enriched from blood (not recorded which). The origin of the receptors is a woman aged 18-35 years in a cohort exposed to, infected with or recovered from COVID-19 (not recorded which). CDR3s include the opening cysteine and the closing phenylalanine or tryptophan. Each record gives: D gene, V gene, clone size, J gene, CDR3 protein, CDR3 DNA. D genes are given only for firm matches. Size is omitted from some rows. Given values are once, few, many or a class for expanded clones.

>NA|TRBV24-1|NA|TRBJ1-2
CATSTDNYGYTF
TGTGCCACTTCGACAGATAACTATGGCTACACCTTC
>TRBD1|TRBV6-5|NA|TRBJ1-2
CASKTRQGRYTF
TGTGCCAGCAAAACCCGACAGGGACGCTACACCTTC
>NA|TRBV28|NA|TRBJ1-4
CATRWGREKLFF
TGTGCCACTAGATGGGGGCGAGAAAAACTGTTTTTT
>NA|TRBV7-8|NA|TRBJ1-2
CASSSDRTNYGYTF
TGTGCCAGCAGCTCGGACAGAACTAACTATGGCTACACCTTC
>NA|TRBV7-6|NA|TRBJ1-4
CASSSGRQGGTNEKLFF
TGTGCCAGCAGCTCAGGTCGCCAGGGTGGAACTAATGAAAAACTGTTTTTT
>NA|TRBV19|NA|TRBJ1-1
CASRGRYTEAFF
TGTGCCAGTAGGGGCAGATACACTGAAGCTTTCTTT
>NA|TRBV21-1|NA|TRBJ2-7
CASSKARKTASYEQYF
TGTGCCAGCAGCAAAGCTAGGAAGACAGCTTCCTACGAGCAGTACTTC
>NA|TRBV27|NA|TRBJ2-3
CASSLTTLDTQYF
TGTGCCAGCAGTTTAACGACTCTTGATACGCAGTATTTT
>NA|TRBV5-4|NA|TRBJ1-1
CASSFGGTNTEAFF
TGTGCCAGCAGCTTCGGGGGGACGAACACTGAAGCTTTCTTT
>NA|TRBV19|NA|TRBJ2-4
CASSTPYREF
TGTGCCAGTAGTACCCCTTACAGGGAATTC
>NA|TRBV25-1|NA|TRBJ1-1
CASSRPGNTEAFF
TGTGCCAGCAGTAGACCGGGGAACACTGAAGCTTTCTTT
>NA|TRBV5-4|NA|TRBJ1-5
CASSLGGSNQPQHF
TGTGCCAGCAGCTTGGGAGGGAGCAATCAGCCCCAGCATTTT
>TRBD2|TRBV3-1/TRBV3-2|few|TRBJ2-3
CASSQSSGSSDTQYF
TGTGCCAGCAGCCAATCTAGCGGGAGTTCAGATACGCAGTATTTT
>NA|TRBV2|NA|TRBJ1-1
CASNPGRGTEAFF
TGTGCCAGCAACCCGGGCCGGGGGACTGAAGCTTTCTTT
>NA|TRBV24-1|NA|TRBJ1-5
CATSDRWGGNQPQHF
TGTGCCACCAGTGATCGGTGGGGGGGGAATCAGCCCCAGCATTTT
>NA|TRBV2|NA|TRBJ1-1
CASSGNGNTEAFF
TGTGCCAGCAGTGGCAACGGTAACACTGAAGCTTTCTTT
>NA|TRBV19|once|TRBJ1-2
CASSMGQPHYGYTF
TGTGCCAGTAGTATGGGGCAGCCGCACTATGGCTACACCTTC
>TRBD2|TRBV2|NA|TRBJ2-3
CASRPTSGRAADTQYF
TGTGCCAGCCGCCCAACTAGCGGGAGGGCGGCAGATACGCAGTATTTT
>TRBD1|TRBV28|once|TRBJ1-1
CASSLTGSTEAFF
TGTGCCAGCAGTTTGACAGGGAGCACTGAAGCTTTCTTT
>NA|TRBV5-1|NA|TRBJ2-1
CASSLAAISGYNEQFF
TGCGCCAGCAGCTTGGCCGCCATCAGCGGATACAATGAGCAGTTCTTC
>TRBD1|TRBV2|NA|TRBJ1-1
CASLPGQSEAFF
TGTGCCAGCCTCCCGGGACAGAGTGAAGCTTTCTTT
>NA|TRBV5-1|NA|TRBJ1-1
CASSFQTGNTEAFF
TGCGCCAGCAGCTTCCAGACTGGTAACACTGAAGCTTTCTTT
>NA|TRBV9|NA|TRBJ1-3
CASSVVQGGAGNTIYF
TGTGCCAGCAGCGTAGTTCAAGGGGGAGCTGGAAACACCATATATTTT
>NA|TRBV18|NA|TRBJ1-2
CASSPPGDFYGYTF
TGTGCCAGCTCACCACCTGGTGACTTCTATGGCTACACCTTC
>NA|TRBV6-5|NA|TRBJ2-1
CASSYKPSSYNEQFF
TGTGCCAGCAGTTACAAGCCGAGCTCCTACAATGAGCAGTTCTTC
>TRBD2|TRBV19|NA|TRBJ2-2
CASSIEGTSGRTGDTGELFF
TGTGCCAGTAGTATAGAGGGGACTAGCGGGAGGACAGGGGACACCGGGGAGCTGTTTTTT
>NA|TRBV19|NA|TRBJ2-1
CASSIVREFNEQFF
TGTGCCAGTAGTATAGTCCGGGAGTTCAATGAGCAGTTCTTC
>NA|TRBV11-3|NA|TRBJ1-2
CASSLEGTSGYTF
TGTGCCAGCAGCTTAGAGGGGACAAGCGGCTACACCTTC
>TRBD1|TRBV18|once|TRBJ2-3
CASSTRTGHSDTQYF
TGTGCCAGCTCAACCCGGACAGGGCACTCAGATACGCAGTATTTT
>TRBD1|TRBV5-4|NA|TRBJ1-4
CASSLDMPGDKGAKLFF
TGTGCCAGCAGCTTGGATATGCCGGGGGACAAGGGGGCTAAACTGTTTTTT
>TRBD2|TRBV19|NA|TRBJ2-2
CASSRLAGGGTGELFF
TGTGCCAGTAGCCGACTAGCGGGAGGGGGCACCGGGGAGCTGTTTTTT
>NA|TRBV5-4|NA|TRBJ2-6
CASSLGHSGANVLTF
TGTGCCAGCAGCTTGGGGCATTCCGGGGCCAACGTCCTGACTTTC
>NA|TRBV29-1|NA|TRBJ2-3
CSVETTSTDTQYF
TGCAGCGTTGAAACAACGAGCACAGATACGCAGTATTTT
>NA|TRBV3-1/TRBV3-2|once|TRBJ1-2
CASSQARGAGGYTF
TGTGCCAGCAGCCAAGCGCGAGGGGCGGGGGGCTACACCTTC
>TRBD1|TRBV28|NA|TRBJ1-1
CASKTGQAEVKSEAFF
TGTGCCAGTAAAACTGGACAGGCCGAAGTGAAGTCTGAAGCTTTCTTT
>NA|TRBV30|once|TRBJ2-3
CAWSLATDTQYF
TGTGCCTGGAGTCTCGCGACAGATACGCAGTATTTT
>TRBD1|TRBV5-1|NA|TRBJ2-7
CASSLGQGYGEQYF
TGCGCCAGCAGCTTGGGACAGGGGTATGGGGAGCAGTACTTC
>NA|TRBV2|NA|TRBJ1-1
CASAGGYTEAFF
TGTGCCAGCGCGGGAGGGTACACTGAAGCTTTCTTT
>TRBD2|TRBV7-9|NA|TRBJ2-3
CASSLTSGADTQYF
TGTGCCAGCAGCTTGACTAGCGGGGCAGATACGCAGTATTTT
>TRBD1|TRBV7-3|NA|TRBJ2-3
CASSLQGARRDTQYF
TGTGCCAGCAGCTTGCAGGGGGCGAGAAGAGATACGCAGTATTTT
>NA|TRBV29-1|few|TRBJ1-2
CSVEGREYGYTF
TGCAGCGTTGAGGGGCGAGAGTATGGCTACACCTTC
>NA|TRBV18|NA|TRBJ1-1
CASSPAGVTEAFF
TGTGCCAGCTCACCAGCCGGGGTTACTGAAGCTTTCTTT
>NA|TRBV7-9|NA|TRBJ2-7
CASSFRAEQSYEQYF
TGTGCCAGCAGCTTCAGGGCTGAACAATCCTACGAGCAGTACTTC
>NA|TRBV7-9|NA|TRBJ1-5
CASSLGAGGGGSNQPQHF
TGTGCCAGCAGCTTAGGAGCGGGGGGTGGAGGGAGCAATCAGCCCCAGCATTTT
>NA|TRBV7-2|NA|TRBJ1-3
CASSRQAPGNTIYF
TGTGCCAGCAGCAGACAGGCACCTGGAAACACCATATATTTT
>TRBD1|TRBV6-5|NA|TRBJ1-5
CASTPGQGSPQPQHF
TGTGCCAGCACCCCGGGACAGGGAAGCCCTCAGCCCCAGCATTTT
>NA|TRBV19|few|TRBJ2-7
CASSIKTGPNYEQYF
TGTGCCAGTAGTATCAAGACAGGCCCCAATTACGAGCAGTACTTC
>NA|TRBV28|NA|TRBJ2-7
CASSLLAGTTYEQYF
TGTGCCAGCAGTTTATTGGCAGGGACAACCTACGAGCAGTACTTC
>TRBD1|TRBV29-1|NA|TRBJ1-2
CSANQGEDYGYTF
TGCAGTGCAAACCAGGGGGAGGACTATGGCTACACCTTC
>NA|TRBV28|few|TRBJ1-1
CASSLGGTVNTEAFF
TGTGCCAGCAGTTTGGGCGGGACGGTGAACACTGAAGCTTTCTTT
>TRBD1|TRBV28|NA|TRBJ1-2
CASSRGGQGVYGYTF
TGTGCCAGCAGTCGAGGGGGACAGGGAGTATATGGCTACACCTTC
>NA|TRBV11-1|NA|TRBJ2-3
CASSLARDTYSTDTQYF
TGTGCCAGCAGCTTAGCGCGGGATACCTATAGCACAGATACGCAGTATTTT
>NA|TRBV19|NA|TRBJ2-7
CASSIGGITYEQYF
TGTGCCAGTAGTATTGGAGGGATTACCTACGAGCAGTACTTC
>NA|TRBV6-5|NA|TRBJ1-1
CASSYSAGVTEAFF
TGTGCCAGCAGTTACTCCGCAGGGGTCACTGAAGCTTTCTTT
>TRBD2|TRBV2|NA|TRBJ2-2
CASIRTSGQGGELFF
TGTGCCAGCATCCGAACTAGCGGGCAGGGCGGGGAGCTGTTTTTT
>NA|TRBV5-1|NA|TRBJ2-3
CASSLEAQGDTQYF
TGCGCCAGCAGCTTGGAGGCCCAGGGGGATACGCAGTATTTT
>TRBD1|TRBV25-1|NA|TRBJ1-4
CASSATDRLQEKLFF
TGTGCCAGCAGTGCAACGGACAGGTTACAAGAAAAACTGTTTTTT